Listed below are T cell receptor beta chains from one sample, sequenced in a study of memory CD4+ T cells and cytomegalovirus serostatus. Clones were sequenced by immunoSEQ multiplex PCR, and TCRdb holds only the in-frame ones, with some missing. The sample contains some 58,000 clones, 75% to 80% of which appear only once. Sequenced sample: memory CD4+ T cells from blood. These receptors were collected from an adult in good health and CMV-seronegative. Each CDR3 is given with its conserved first and last residue. A D gene is named only where the DNA matches it firmly. Not every row has a clone size; where given, it reads once, few, many or a size class.

j_gene,d_gene,v_gene,abundance,CDR3nt,CDR3aa
TRBJ2-7,.,TRBV11-2,.,TGTGCCAGCAGCTACCGCCAAGGGATGGATCCTTTTCCTTACGAGCAGTACTTC,CASSYRQGMDPFPYEQYF
TRBJ2-7,TRBD1,TRBV7-8,.,TGTGCCAGCAGTTCTACAGGGGATACCTACGAGCAGTACTTC,CASSSTGDTYEQYF
TRBJ1-1,.,TRBV20-1,few,TGCAGTGACGGAGGGAACACTGAAGCTTTCTTT,CSDGGNTEAFF
TRBJ2-7,TRBD2,TRBV13,.,TGTGCCAGCAGCGCCCCGGGGGTTAGCGGGGACCCCTACGAGCAGTACTTC,CASSAPGVSGDPYEQYF
TRBJ1-1,.,TRBV28,few,TGTGCCAGCAGTTTGGTGTCAGAGATGAACACTGAAGCTTTCTTT,CASSLVSEMNTEAFF
TRBJ2-5,.,TRBV10-2,.,TGCGCCAGCAGGTACCAAGAGACCCAGTACTTC,CASRYQETQYF
TRBJ1-2,.,TRBV20-1,.,TGCAGTGCTAGTCGCGTCTATGGCTACACCTTC,CSASRVYGYTF
TRBJ2-5,TRBD2,TRBV29-1,.,TGCAGCGTTGTGGGGGGGGTGTGGGAGACCCAGTACTTC,CSVVGGVWETQYF
TRBJ1-2,TRBD1,TRBV30,.,TGTGCCTGGAGTGCCGGGACAGGGAATGGCTACACCTTC,CAWSAGTGNGYTF
TRBJ2-3,.,TRBV10-3,.,TGTGCCATCAGTGAGGAAAGCGCCGGCAGGGCGCAGTATTTT,CAISEESAGRAQYF
TRBJ1-2,.,TRBV7-9,.,TGTGCCAGCAGCTTAGCCTTTAAGGGCAACTATGGCTACACCTTC,CASSLAFKGNYGYTF
TRBJ1-2,TRBD1,TRBV19,many,TGTGCCAGTAGTAAGGGACAGCACTATGGCTACACCTTC,CASSKGQHYGYTF
TRBJ2-2,.,TRBV18,once,TGTGCCAGCTCACCAGAGGGCTTGTCGACCGGGGAGCTGTTTTTT,CASSPEGLSTGELFF
TRBJ1-4,.,TRBV7-2,.,TGTGCCAGCAGCTACAAGGGGCGGAATGAAAAACTGTTTTTT,CASSYKGRNEKLFF
TRBJ2-7,TRBD1,TRBV14,.,TGTGCCAGCAGCCAAGATCCCCGGATCACAGGGGCCTACGAGCAGTACTTC,CASSQDPRITGAYEQYF
TRBJ2-5,TRBD2,TRBV11-1,.,TGTGCCAGCAGCAAAAGAGCGGGAGTTGGTGAGACCCAGTACTTC,CASSKRAGVGETQYF
TRBJ2-5,TRBD2,TRBV5-1,.,TGCGCCAGCAGCTTGGTCGGCGGGAGGGCCCAAGAGACCCAGTACTTC,CASSLVGGRAQETQYF
TRBJ2-3,TRBD2,TRBV28,.,TGTGCCAGCAGTTTATTATTCGGGAGGGATAGCACAGATACGCAGTATTTT,CASSLLFGRDSTDTQYF
TRBJ1-2,.,TRBV30,.,TGTGCCTGGAGCCAACAGGGTACAAACTATGGCTACACCTTC,CAWSQQGTNYGYTF
TRBJ2-7,.,TRBV5-4,.,TGTGCCAGCAGCGCCGACCACTACGAGCAGTACTTC,CASSADHYEQYF
TRBJ1-1,.,TRBV18,few,TGTGCCAGCTCACCGGACGCCATGGGTTACACTGAAGCTTTCTTT,CASSPDAMGYTEAFF
TRBJ1-2,.,TRBV5-1,once,TGCGCCAGCAGCTCCCGCCGGGTCGGAAGCTCCTATGGCTACACCTTC,CASSSRRVGSSYGYTF
TRBJ2-7,TRBD1,TRBV30,.,TGTGCCTGGAGCCCCTCCAGGACAGGAGTCTACGAGCAGTACTTC,CAWSPSRTGVYEQYF
TRBJ1-4,.,TRBV6-6,.,TGTGCCACCAGACGGGGAACTAATGAAAAACTGTTTTTT,CATRRGTNEKLFF
TRBJ2-1,.,TRBV5-6,.,TGTGCCAGCAGCCGCCGTGCCTACAATGAGCAGTTCTTC,CASSRRAYNEQFF
TRBJ1-5,TRBD1,TRBV19,few,TGTGCCAGCGGGACAGGGATTCAGCCCCAGCATTTT,CASGTGIQPQHF
TRBJ2-3,.,TRBV4-3,.,TGCGCCAGCAGCTTCGGGACTCCCACAGATACGCAGTATTTT,CASSFGTPTDTQYF
TRBJ2-7,TRBD2,TRBV4-2,.,TGTGCCAGCAGCCAAGATGTGGGGCGGGGGGGCCGCTACGAGCAGTACTTC,CASSQDVGRGGRYEQYF
TRBJ2-7,TRBD2,TRBV15,.,TGTGCCACTAGGACTAGCGCGACCTACGAGCAGTACTTC,CATRTSATYEQYF
TRBJ1-5,.,TRBV29-1,.,TGCAGCGTTAGACAGGGCAATCAGCCCCAGCATTTT,CSVRQGNQPQHF
TRBJ1-2,TRBD1,TRBV7-2,.,TGTGCCAGCAGCTCCGGGACAGGGGCATCCGGCTACACCTTC,CASSSGTGASGYTF
TRBJ2-7,.,TRBV4-2,.,TGTGCCAGCAGCCAAGAACTTGAAGCGTCGGCCTACGAGCAGTACTTC,CASSQELEASAYEQYF
TRBJ1-2,TRBD1,TRBV4-2,few,TGTGCCAGCAGCCAAGCGGGCGGACAGGGCGGGTATGGCTACACCTTC,CASSQAGGQGGYGYTF
TRBJ1-2,.,TRBV30,.,TGTGCCTGGAGTCCGGGATCACCATTCTACACCTTC,CAWSPGSPFYTF
TRBJ2-7,TRBD2,TRBV11-3,.,TGTGCCAGCAGCCCTAACCCCGGACTAGCGGGGGCCGACGAGCAGTACTTC,CASSPNPGLAGADEQYF
TRBJ1-1,TRBD1,TRBV12-5,.,TGTGCTAGTGGTTTGGGAGGGACAGGGTTTCGAGCTTTCTTT,CASGLGGTGFRAFF
TRBJ2-2,.,TRBV30,once,TGTGCCTGGAGTGTAGCGGGGAACACCGGGGAGCTGTTTTTT,CAWSVAGNTGELFF
TRBJ1-3,.,TRBV2,.,TGTGCCAGCCGCCCCCCCGGGAAGGGAAACACCATATATTTT,CASRPPGKGNTIYF
TRBJ1-3,.,TRBV7-8,.,TGTGCCAGCAGCTGGGGACCTGACTCTGGAAACACCATATATTTT,CASSWGPDSGNTIYF
TRBJ1-3,.,TRBV11-2,.,TGTGCCAGCAGCTTAGTCGGGGGGTCCGGAAACACCATATATTTT,CASSLVGGSGNTIYF
TRBJ1-2,TRBD1,TRBV6-5,few,TGTGCCAGCAGTCTCCGACAGGGGGCTGGCTATGGCTACACCTTC,CASSLRQGAGYGYTF
TRBJ2-7,TRBD1,TRBV25-1,once,TGTGCCAGCAGTGACCTCGACAGGGGGGTCTACGAGCAGTACTTC,CASSDLDRGVYEQYF
TRBJ2-5,TRBD2,TRBV7-9,.,TGTGCCAGCAGCGCAGGGACTAGCGAGACAGAGACCCAGTACTTC,CASSAGTSETETQYF
TRBJ1-1,.,TRBV4-1,few,TGCGCCAGCAGCCAAAACAGGCTAAACACTGAAGCTTTCTTT,CASSQNRLNTEAFF
TRBJ2-5,.,TRBV5-4,.,TGTGCCAGCAGCTTGGTTGGGAATACTCAGCCCCAGTACTTC,CASSLVGNTQPQYF
TRBJ1-1,.,TRBV4-3,.,TGCGCCAGCAGCCAAGAACCCGGGATTCCCAAAGCTTTCTTT,CASSQEPGIPKAFF
TRBJ1-2,TRBD1,TRBV5-1,few,TGCGCCAGCAGCAATTCGAACAGGGGCAACTATGGCTACACCTTC,CASSNSNRGNYGYTF
TRBJ2-3,TRBD2,TRBV14,.,TGTGCCAGCAGCTTATCACCGGGACTAGCGGGGGGTCCAGATACGCAGTATTTT,CASSLSPGLAGGPDTQYF
TRBJ1-2,.,TRBV28,.,TGTGCCAGCAGATCCCTCTATGGCTACACCTTC,CASRSLYGYTF
TRBJ1-2,.,TRBV6-1,.,TGTGCCAGCAGTGAACTGCAGGCTTACTATGGCTACACCTTC,CASSELQAYYGYTF
TRBJ2-1,TRBD1,TRBV18,.,TGTGCCAGCTCATTTCCGGGACAGGGTTACAATGAGCAGTTCTTC,CASSFPGQGYNEQFF
TRBJ2-2,.,TRBV5-6,.,TGTGCCAGCAGCATGACAGGTCCTAACACCGGGGAGCTGTTTTTT,CASSMTGPNTGELFF
TRBJ2-7,.,TRBV7-8,once,TGTGCCAGCAGCTTAGCCCCTCCCGGGCTAGCGATGAACTCCTACGAGCAGTACTTC,CASSLAPPGLAMNSYEQYF
TRBJ2-7,TRBD1,TRBV10-3,few,TGTGCCATCAGTGTTGGGGACAGGGTTTTCCACGAGCAGTACTTC,CAISVGDRVFHEQYF
TRBJ2-5,TRBD1,TRBV28,.,TGTGCCAGCAGTCACGGGACAGGGGGCGCAGAGACCCAGTACTTC,CASSHGTGGAETQYF
TRBJ1-5,.,TRBV28,.,TGTGCCAGCGCCGCAGGGGCGCTTTGGCAGCCCCAGCATTTT,CASAAGALWQPQHF
TRBJ2-1,.,TRBV9,.,TGTGCCAGCAGCGTAGTCTCGGGGTCCAATGAGCAGTTCTTC,CASSVVSGSNEQFF
TRBJ2-1,TRBD2,TRBV28,.,TGTGCCAGCAGTTTAGGTGGGAGGGGCTACAATGAGCAGTTCTTC,CASSLGGRGYNEQFF
TRBJ1-1,.,TRBV5-1,few,TGCGCCAGCAGCCCGACCGACAACACTGAAGCTTTCTTT,CASSPTDNTEAFF
TRBJ2-7,TRBD1,TRBV7-9,.,TGTGCCAGCAGCTTAGACAGGGGCGACTCCTACGAGCAGTACTTC,CASSLDRGDSYEQYF